One and the same sample provided the 16 T cell receptor beta chains below, sequenced in a study of CD8+CD57+ T cells in acquired aplastic anemia. Sequenced patients had shown CD8+CD57+ cell expansion by flow cytometry. Genomic DNA, serving as template, underwent TCR beta VDJ and CDR3 profiling. TCRdb reprocessed the reads with MiXCR, giving one entry per CDR3 protein. The table records around 430,000 distinct CDR3 sequences, roughly 34% of them present only once. The material sequenced was sorted CD4+, CD8+, or CD8+CD57+ T cells (not recorded which) from PBMCs. The receptors were sampled from a human donor with aplastic anemia.

V usage is TRBV19 and J usage is TRBJ1-5; D not resolved. Trimming took 11 bases from V and 0 from J, leaving 17 bases between them. Germline values: CDR1 LNHDA, CDR2 SQIVND (reference sequence). This CDR3 is built from 15 residues. The DNA of the CDR3 is TGTGCCTGGAGTGTATATGGCGGTAGCAATCAGCCCCAGCATTTT. This gives the protein CAWSVYGGSNQPQHF.

This clonotype was counted ten times or more. The chain uses TRBV2 and TRBJ2-7; 7 nucleotides align to TRBD1. This CDR3 is built from 11 residues. Trimming cost V 9 bases and J 5 bases; bases outside gene matches: 4. Per germline, CDR1 SNHLY and CDR2 FYNNEI. CDR3 DNA: TGTGCCAGTAACAGGGGCCACGAGCAGTACTTC. This gives the protein CASNRGHEQYF.

The chain combines TRBV19 with TRBJ2-5, with 8 nucleotides matching TRBD1. The V and J ends lost 4 bases and 5 bases, in that order; junction bases with no gene match: 9. Germline V CDR1 and CDR2: LNHDA, SQIVND (reference sequence). This CDR3 region has 15 residues. CDR3 coding DNA: TGTGCCAGTAGTACACAGACAGGGGTAGCGGAGACCCAGTACTTC. Protein sequence: CASSTQTGVAETQYF.

This clonotype has only one observation. Given the absence of the conserved phenylalanine or tryptophan at the CDR3 end, a read error is likely. The V call is TRBV19, the J call TRBJ1-5; unclear D gene. This CDR3 has 13 amino acids. Trimming shortened V by 3 bases and J by 5 bases, and 8 bases separated the two germline ends. Germline V CDR1 and CDR2: LNHDA, SQIVND (reference sequence). CDR3 protein: CASSISGDQPQHL. DNA for the CDR3: TGTGCCAGTAGTATTAGTGGAGATCAGCCCCAGCATCTT.

A remark on this clonotype: Likely a read error: the CDR3 ends without its conserved phenylalanine or tryptophan. This sequence joins TRBV6-5 and TRBJ2-7; perhaps TRBD1 as D (6 bases). V lost 0 bases, J lost 3 bases, and 9 bases lay in between. The length of the CDR3 is 14 residues. The germline gives CDR1 MNHEY, CDR2 SVGAGI. CDR3 DNA sequence: TGTGCCAGCAGTTACTCGGGGGCATACTACGAGCAGTACTCC. It is translated as CASSYSGAYYEQYS.

The genes are TRBV25-1 and TRBJ1-2; 8 bases agree with TRBD1. The V and J ends lost 6 bases and 3 bases, in that order; junction bases with no gene match: 21. This CDR3 is 19 amino acids long. Germline assignment: CDR1 MGHDK and CDR2 SYGVNS. The CDR3 nucleotides are TGTGCCAGCAGCTTGGTTGCCTCCGACAGGGGACTGTCCCACTATGGCTACACCTTC. Its protein product is CASSLVASDRGLSHYGYTF.

The rearrangement uses TRBV12-3 or TRBV12-4 and TRBJ2-7; D is unresolved. The CDR3 length is 14 residues. Trimming took off 6 bases at V and 5 bases at J, with 17 bases between the two ends. The CDR3 is CASRSESLPNEQYF. The CDR3 DNA reads TGTGCCAGCAGGTCCGAGTCACTTCCGAACGAGCAGTACTTC.

This clonotype has more than one count but fewer than ten. Compared with germline, one end of the junction differs, possibly owing to a read error. The CDR3 loop reads CAQVPGGGYTF. Written as DNA, the CDR3 is TGCGCCCAAGTACCAGGCGGAGGCTACACCTTC. V is TRBV27 and J is TRBJ1-2; no reliable D call. CDR1 is MNHEY and CDR2 is SMNVEV in the germline V gene (reference sequence). The CDR3 has 11 amino acids.

Notes on this clonotype: The junction shows a germline mismatch at one end, possibly a read error. The V and J genes are TRBV19 and TRBJ1-1; no firm D call. The CDR3 consists of 14 residues. Germline V gene sequence: CDR1 LNHDA, CDR2 SQIVND (reference sequence). Written as DNA, the CDR3 is TGTGCCAGTGGTATCGGAGGGTCAAACACTGAAGCTTTCTTT. Translation: CASGIGGSNTEAFF.

The table lists this clonotype with a few counts. A read error may explain this, as a much larger clone is one base away. The chain's CDR3 is CTISERRGSNQPQHF. The CDR3, as DNA: TGTACCATCAGTGAGAGGAGAGGTTCGAATCAGCCCCAGCATTTT. The genes are TRBV10-3 and TRBJ1-5; D gene uncertain. There are 15 residues in the CDR3. Germline loops: CDR1 ENHRY, CDR2 SYGVKD.

The V and J genes are TRBV9 and TRBJ2-7; D might be TRBD1 or TRBD2, each matching 5 bases. CDR3 length equals 14 residues. The germline V gene has CDR1 SGDLS and CDR2 YYNGEE. V was shortened by 3 bases and J by 2 bases, with 12 bases between the two germline ends. The CDR3 reads CASSGGAATYEQYF. In DNA form, the CDR3 reads TGTGCCAGCAGCGGAGGGGCAGCAACCTACGAGCAGTACTTC.

This clonotype was picked up a small number of times. V is TRBV20-1 and J is TRBJ2-3, with a possible D match to TRBD2 (5 bases). The CDR3 runs 16 residues. V gave up 1 base and J gave up 0 bases, with 14 bases separating them. CDR1 DFQATT and CDR2 SNEGSKA come from the germline V gene (reference sequence). The CDR3 DNA follows: TGCAGTGCTAGAGTTCGTAGCCTAGCTAGCACAGATACGCAGTATTTT. This encodes CSARVRSLASTDTQYF.

This clonotype was counted many times. The chain combines TRBV20-1 with TRBJ1-5; no reliable D call. Germline CDR1 and CDR2: DFQATT and SNEGSKA (reference sequence). The CDR3 sequence is 13 residues long. V dropped 3 bases and J dropped 3 bases, with 9 bases sitting between them. The CDR3 coding sequence is TGCAGTGCTAGTTTCGGGTACAATCAGCCCCAGCATTTT. It translates to CSASFGYNQPQHF.

This clonotype was detected many times. The J gene is TRBJ2-1, the V gene TRBV10-2; D ambiguous. The CDR3 loop spans 10 amino acids. CDR1 is WSHSY, CDR2 SAAADI, per germline. The ends were cut back, 6 bases at V and 16 bases at J, with 13 bases in the middle. The CDR3 region is CASSLSSGFF. The CDR3 nucleotides are TGCGCCAGCAGCCTTAGTAGTGGATTCTTC.

This rearrangement joins TRBV20-1 to TRBJ2-1; tentative D call: TRBD2 (6 bases). This CDR3 is built from 14 residues. Germline V CDR1 and CDR2: DFQATT, SNEGSKA (reference sequence). V lost 1 base and J lost 5, with 12 bases in between. In nucleotides, the CDR3 is TGCAGTGCTAGAGGCCGGGGGAGAAACAATGAGCAGTTCTTC. Protein product: CSARGRGRNNEQFF.

This clonotype was detected ten times or more. The chain recombines TRBV19 with TRBJ1-2; D possibly corresponds to TRBD1 (5 bases). V dropped 0 bases and J dropped 4 bases, with 9 bases sitting between them. This CDR3 contains 14 residues. The germline gives CDR1 LNHDA, CDR2 SQIVND (reference sequence). DNA of the CDR3: TGTGCCAGTAGTATAGATCTACAGGCCTATGGCTACACCTTC. Its translation: CASSIDLQAYGYTF.